This T cell receptor beta chain is from a study of cytomegalovirus exposure and HLA in healthy donors. Across the study: Some 77 million unique TCRs from HLA-typed donors were held in an early release of data. Study-wide points: Reportedly, TCR beta sequences accurately predicted HLA-A and HLA-B alleles in most subjects.

Germline CDR1 and CDR2: GTSNPN and SVGIG (reference sequence). V was pared by 5 bases and J by 4 bases, with 7 bases of the junction left unmatched. This CDR3 is 14 amino acids long. Primers included in the PCR were 60 Vbeta and 13 Jbeta primers. Libraries were prepared by immunoSEQ multiplex PCR; TCRdb keeps only in-frame clonotypes and omits some of them. The sample yields about 150,000 clones, around four fifths seen once. Healthy bone marrow donors made up the cohort. Comments on this clone: Antigen specificity is unknown.

The source is a woman between 45 and 60 years old in good health and CMV-seropositive. Sequenced sample: PBMCs. The gene calls are TRBV30 and TRBJ1-5; TRBD1 aligns across 8 bases. The DNA for the CDR3 is TGTGCCTGGGGTCAGGACAGGGAGAATCAGCCCCAGCATTTT. Translation: CAWGQDRENQPQHF.